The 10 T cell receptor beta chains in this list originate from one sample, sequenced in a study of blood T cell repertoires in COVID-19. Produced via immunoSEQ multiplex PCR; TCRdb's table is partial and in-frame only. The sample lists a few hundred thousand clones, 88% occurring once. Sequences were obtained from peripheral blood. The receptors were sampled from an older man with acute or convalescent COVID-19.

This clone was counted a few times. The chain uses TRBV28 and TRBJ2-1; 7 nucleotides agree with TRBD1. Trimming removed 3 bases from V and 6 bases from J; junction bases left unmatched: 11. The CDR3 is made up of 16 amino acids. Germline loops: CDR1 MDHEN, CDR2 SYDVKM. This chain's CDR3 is CASSLQGVFFGNEQFF. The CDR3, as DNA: TGTGCCAGCAGTTTGCAGGGGGTCTTTTTTGGCAATGAGCAGTTCTTC.

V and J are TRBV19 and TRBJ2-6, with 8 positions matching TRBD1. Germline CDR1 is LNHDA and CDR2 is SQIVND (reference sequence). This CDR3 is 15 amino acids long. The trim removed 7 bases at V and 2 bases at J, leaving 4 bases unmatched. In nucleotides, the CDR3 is TGTGCCAGTATTTCAGGGGGCGCTGGGGCCAACGTCCTGACTTTC. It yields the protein CASISGGAGANVLTF. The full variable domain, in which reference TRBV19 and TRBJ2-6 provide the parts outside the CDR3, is DGGITQSPKYLFRKEGQNVTLSCEQNLNHDAMYWYRQDPGQGLRLIYYSQIVNDFQKGDIAEGYSVSREKKESFPLTVTSAQKNPTAFYLCASISGGAGANVLTFGAGSRLTVL.

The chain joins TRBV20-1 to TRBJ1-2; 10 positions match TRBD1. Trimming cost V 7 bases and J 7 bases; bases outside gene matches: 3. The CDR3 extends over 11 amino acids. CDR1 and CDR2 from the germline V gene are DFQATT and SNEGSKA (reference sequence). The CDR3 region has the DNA TGCAGTGTCCGGGACAGGGGTGGCTACACCTTC. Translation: CSVRDRGGYTF.

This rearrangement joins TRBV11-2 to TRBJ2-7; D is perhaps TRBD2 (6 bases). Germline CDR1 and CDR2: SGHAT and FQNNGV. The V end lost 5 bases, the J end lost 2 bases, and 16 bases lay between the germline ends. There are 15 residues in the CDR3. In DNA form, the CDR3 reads TGTGCCAGCAGCCCGCAGAGCGGGTTTACCTACGAGCAGTACTTC. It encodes CASSPQSGFTYEQYF.

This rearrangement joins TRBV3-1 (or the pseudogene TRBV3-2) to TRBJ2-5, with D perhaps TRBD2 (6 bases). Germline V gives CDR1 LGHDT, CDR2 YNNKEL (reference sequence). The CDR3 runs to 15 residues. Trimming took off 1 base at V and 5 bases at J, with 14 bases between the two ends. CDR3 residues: CASSQGGLVRETQYF. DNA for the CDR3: TGTGCCAGCAGCCAAGGGGGACTGGTCAGGGAGACCCAGTACTTC.

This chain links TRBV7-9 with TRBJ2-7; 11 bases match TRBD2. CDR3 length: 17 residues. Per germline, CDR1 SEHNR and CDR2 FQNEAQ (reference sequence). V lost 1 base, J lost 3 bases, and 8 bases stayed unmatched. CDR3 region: CASSLGASGRRDYEQYF. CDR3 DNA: TGTGCCAGCAGCTTAGGGGCTAGCGGGAGGAGAGACTACGAGCAGTACTTC.

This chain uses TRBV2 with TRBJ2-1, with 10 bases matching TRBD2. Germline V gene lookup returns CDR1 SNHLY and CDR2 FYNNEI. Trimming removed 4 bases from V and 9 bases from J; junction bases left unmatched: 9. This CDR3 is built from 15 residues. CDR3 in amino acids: CASSVASGSRGEQFF. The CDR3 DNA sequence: TGTGCCAGCAGTGTGGCTAGCGGGAGTCGGGGTGAGCAGTTCTTC. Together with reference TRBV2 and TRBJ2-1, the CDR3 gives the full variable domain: EPEVTQTPSHQVTQMGQEVILRCVPISNHLYFYWYRQILGQKVEFLVSFYNNEISEKSEIFDDQFSVERPDGSNFTLKIRSTKLEDSAMYFCASSVASGSRGEQFFGPGTRLTVL.

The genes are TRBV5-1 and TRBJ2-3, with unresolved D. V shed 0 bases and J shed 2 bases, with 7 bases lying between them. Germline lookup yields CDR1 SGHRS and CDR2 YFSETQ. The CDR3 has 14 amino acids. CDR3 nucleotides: TGCGCCAGCAGCTTGGGTCAGGCCACAGATACGCAGTATTTT. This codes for CASSLGQATDTQYF.

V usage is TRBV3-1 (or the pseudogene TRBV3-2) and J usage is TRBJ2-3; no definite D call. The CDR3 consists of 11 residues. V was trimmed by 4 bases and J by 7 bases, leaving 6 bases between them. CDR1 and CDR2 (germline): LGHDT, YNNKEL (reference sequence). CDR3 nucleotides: TGTGCCAGCAGCCCCTATAATACGCAGTATTTT. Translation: CASSPYNTQYF.

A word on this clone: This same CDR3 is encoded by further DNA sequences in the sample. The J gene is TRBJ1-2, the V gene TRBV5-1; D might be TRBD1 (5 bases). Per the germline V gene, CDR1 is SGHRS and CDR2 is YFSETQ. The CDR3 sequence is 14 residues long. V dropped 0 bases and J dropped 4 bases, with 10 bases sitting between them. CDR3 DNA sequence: TGCGCCAGCAGCTTGGGGCAGGGCGCCTATGGCTACACCTTC. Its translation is CASSLGQGAYGYTF. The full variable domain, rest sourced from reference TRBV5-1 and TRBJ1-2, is KAGVTQTPRYLIKTRGQQVTLSCSPISGHRSVSWYQQTPGQGLQFLFEYFSETQRNKGNFPGRFSGRQFSNSRSEMNVSTLELGDSALYLCASSLGQGAYGYTFGSGTRLTVV.